This T cell receptor beta chain derives from a study of blood T cell repertoires in COVID-19. Study-wide context: Samples came from the United States, Italy and Spain, spanning acute and convalescent COVID-19. In each case, the material was cDNA or gDNA derived from T cells, B-cell-depleted T cells, or PBMCs.

V was cut by 7 bases and J by 8 bases, with 20 bases left in between. There are 13 residues in the CDR3. The V gene's germline CDR1 is SQVTM and CDR2 ANQGSEA. How the authors handled the data: Estimation of nucleated cell counts was performed using reference gene primer amplification. Measured with immunoSEQ multiplex PCR; TCRdb has only the in-frame clones, and not every one. Clone size and V and J calls were adopted from that table, with D and trimming inferred from the DNA. The data show about 41,000 clones, more than 75% seen once. The chain recombines TRBV29-1 with TRBJ1-2, with a weak D call TRBD1 (5 bases). The sequenced material came from peripheral blood. This receptor was obtained from a human donor in a cohort sampled during active COVID-19. CDR3 nucleotides: TGCAGCGCCGAGATTAGGGGTCATCGGGGCTACACCTTC. Translation: CSAEIRGHRGYTF.